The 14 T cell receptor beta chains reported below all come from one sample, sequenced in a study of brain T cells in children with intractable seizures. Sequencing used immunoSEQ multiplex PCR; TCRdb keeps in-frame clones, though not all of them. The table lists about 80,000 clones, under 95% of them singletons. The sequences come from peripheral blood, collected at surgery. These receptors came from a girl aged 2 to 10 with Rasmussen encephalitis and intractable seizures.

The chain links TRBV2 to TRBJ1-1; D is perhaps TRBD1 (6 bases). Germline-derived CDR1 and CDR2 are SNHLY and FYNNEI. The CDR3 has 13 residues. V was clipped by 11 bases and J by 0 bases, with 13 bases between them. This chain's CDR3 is CAGPGQMNTEAFF. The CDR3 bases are TGTGCCGGACCGGGACAAATGAACACTGAAGCTTTCTTT.

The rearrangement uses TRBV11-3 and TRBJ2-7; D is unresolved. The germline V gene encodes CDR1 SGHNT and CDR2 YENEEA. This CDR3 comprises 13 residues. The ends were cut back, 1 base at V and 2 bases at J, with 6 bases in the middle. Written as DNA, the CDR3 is TGTGCCAGCAGCTTAGGACCCCCCTACGAGCAGTACTTC. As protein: CASSLGPPYEQYF.

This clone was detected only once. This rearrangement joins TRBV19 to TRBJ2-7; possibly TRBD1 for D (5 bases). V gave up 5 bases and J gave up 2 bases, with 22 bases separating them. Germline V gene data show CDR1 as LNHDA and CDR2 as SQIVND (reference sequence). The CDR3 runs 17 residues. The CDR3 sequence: CASSGDPRAGNPYEQYF. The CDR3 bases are TGTGCCAGTAGTGGGGATCCCAGGGCAGGGAACCCCTACGAGCAGTACTTC.

CDR3 DNA sequence: TGTGCCATCAGCGATAGTGTTGGAAACACCATATATTTT. It yields the protein CAISDSVGNTIYF. The chain links TRBV10-3 to TRBJ1-3; D unclear. Germline CDR1 reads ENHRY; CDR2 reads SYGVKD. The CDR3 is 13 amino acids. Deletions cut 6 bases from V and 3 bases from J, with 9 bases between.

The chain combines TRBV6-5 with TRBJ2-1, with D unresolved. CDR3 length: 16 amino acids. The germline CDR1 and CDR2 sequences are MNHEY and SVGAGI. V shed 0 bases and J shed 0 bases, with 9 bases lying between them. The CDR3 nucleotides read TGTGCCAGCAGTTACTCGAGGCTGAGCTCCTACAATGAGCAGTTCTTC. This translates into CASSYSRLSSYNEQFF.

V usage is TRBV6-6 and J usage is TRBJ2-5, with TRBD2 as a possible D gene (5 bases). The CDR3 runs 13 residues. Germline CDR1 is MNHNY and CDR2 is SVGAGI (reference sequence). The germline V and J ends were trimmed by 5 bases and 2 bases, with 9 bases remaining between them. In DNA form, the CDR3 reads TGTGCCAGCAGTGAGGGCACACAAGAGACCCAGTACTTC. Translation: CASSEGTQETQYF.

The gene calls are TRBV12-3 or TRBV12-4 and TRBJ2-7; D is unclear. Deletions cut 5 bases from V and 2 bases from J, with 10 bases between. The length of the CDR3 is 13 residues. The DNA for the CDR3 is TGTGCCAGCAGTCCCCGGGTTACCTACGAGCAGTACTTC. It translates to CASSPRVTYEQYF.

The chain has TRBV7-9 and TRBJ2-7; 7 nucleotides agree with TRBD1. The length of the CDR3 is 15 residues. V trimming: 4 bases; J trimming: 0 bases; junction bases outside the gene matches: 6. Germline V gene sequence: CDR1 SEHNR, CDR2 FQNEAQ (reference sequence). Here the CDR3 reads CASSSGTVGSYEQYF. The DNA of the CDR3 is TGTGCCAGCAGCTCCGGGACAGTCGGCTCCTACGAGCAGTACTTC.

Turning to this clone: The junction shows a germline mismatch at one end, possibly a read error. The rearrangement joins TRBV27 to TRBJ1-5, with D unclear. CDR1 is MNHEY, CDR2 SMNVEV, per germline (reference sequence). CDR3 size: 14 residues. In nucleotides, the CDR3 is TGTACCAGCGGCAGAATTAATAGCAATCAGCCCCAGCATTTT. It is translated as CTSGRINSNQPQHF.

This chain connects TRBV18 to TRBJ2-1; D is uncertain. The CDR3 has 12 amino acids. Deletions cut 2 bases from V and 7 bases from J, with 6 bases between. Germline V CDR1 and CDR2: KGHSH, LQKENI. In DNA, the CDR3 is TGTGCCAGCTCACCATTAGGGAATGAGCAGTTCTTC. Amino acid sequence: CASSPLGNEQFF.

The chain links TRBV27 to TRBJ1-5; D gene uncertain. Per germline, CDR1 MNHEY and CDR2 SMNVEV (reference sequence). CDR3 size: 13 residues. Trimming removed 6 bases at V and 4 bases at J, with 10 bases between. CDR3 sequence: CASRALGNQPQHF. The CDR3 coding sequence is TGTGCCAGCAGAGCTCTTGGGAATCAGCCCCAGCATTTT.

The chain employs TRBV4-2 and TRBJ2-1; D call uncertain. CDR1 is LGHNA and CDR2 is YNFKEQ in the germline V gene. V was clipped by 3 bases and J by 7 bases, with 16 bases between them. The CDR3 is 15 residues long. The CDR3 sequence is CASSQAKTGFNEQFF. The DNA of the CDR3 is TGTGCCAGCAGCCAGGCCAAGACGGGTTTTAATGAGCAGTTCTTC.

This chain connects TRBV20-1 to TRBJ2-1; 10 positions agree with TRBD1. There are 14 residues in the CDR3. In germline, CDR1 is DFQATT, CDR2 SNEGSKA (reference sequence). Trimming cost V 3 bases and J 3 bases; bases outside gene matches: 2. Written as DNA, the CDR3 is TGCAGTGCTAGTCGGACAGGGGGCTACAATGAGCAGTTCTTC. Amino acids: CSASRTGGYNEQFF.

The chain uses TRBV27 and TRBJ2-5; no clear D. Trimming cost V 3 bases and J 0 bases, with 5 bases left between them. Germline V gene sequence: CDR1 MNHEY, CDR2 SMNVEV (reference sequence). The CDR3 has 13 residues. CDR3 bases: TGTGCCAGCAGTTTGACCCACCAAGAGACCCAGTACTTC. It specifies CASSLTHQETQYF.